The 9 T cell receptor beta chains given below trace back to one sample, sequenced in a study of blood T cells in healthy people across ages. A J-beta primer mix and a sample-barcoded 5' primer were used in a second PCR of roughly 7 to 12 cycles. Via MiXCR, TCRdb re-called the 5' RACE reads, giving one row per CDR3 protein. The table includes roughly 1,800,000 distinct CDR3 sequences, 40% to 55% detected once. The sample was blood. The receptors stem from a woman in her 40s in good health.

This clonotype was detected a few times. The rearrangement links TRBV7-2 to TRBJ1-1; possibly TRBD1 for D (6 bases). V dropped 5 bases and J dropped 0 bases, with 10 bases sitting between them. The germline CDR1 and CDR2 sequences are SGHTA and FQGNSA. This CDR3 is 14 amino acids long. DNA for the CDR3: TGTGCCAGCAGCCCTACAGGGTTGAACACTGAAGCTTTCTTT. Residues: CASSPTGLNTEAFF.

The chain has TRBV3-1 and TRBJ2-1; 7 positions agree with TRBD2. Germline values: CDR1 LGHDT, CDR2 YNNKEL (reference sequence). This CDR3 has 15 residues. The V gene end was trimmed by 0 bases and the J gene end by 8 bases; junction bases not matched to a gene: 7. CDR3 DNA sequence: TGTGCCAGCAGCCAAGATCGACGGGGGAGGGATGAGCAGTTCTTC. Its translation is CASSQDRRGRDEQFF.

The chain combines TRBV3-1 with TRBJ2-7; weak D call: TRBD2 (7 bases). V gave up 1 base and J gave up 4 bases, with 11 bases separating them. Germline CDR1 LGHDT, CDR2 YNNKEL (reference sequence). The length of the CDR3 is 14 residues. CDR3 region: CASSQVAGAYEQYF. The CDR3 nucleotides are TGTGCCAGCAGCCAAGTGGCGGGGGCTTACGAGCAGTACTTC.

A few counts support this clonotype. J is TRBJ2-3 and V is TRBV9; D is ambiguous. V was shortened by 0 bases and J by 0 bases, with 8 bases between the two germline ends. Germline V CDR1 and CDR2: SGDLS, YYNGEE. This CDR3 has 15 residues. This CDR3 is CASSVGSVSTDTQYF. CDR3 in DNA: TGTGCCAGCAGCGTAGGGTCAGTAAGCACAGATACGCAGTATTTT.

The rearrangement uses TRBV4-2 and TRBJ2-5; 14 bases are a match to TRBD2. The CDR3 loop spans 17 amino acids. CDR1 and CDR2 from the germline V gene are LGHNA and YNFKEQ. The trim removed 1 base at V and 0 bases at J, leaving 1 base unmatched. CDR3 amino acids: CASSQGTSGGHQETQYF. The CDR3 coding sequence is TGTGCCAGCAGCCAAGGGACTAGCGGGGGGCACCAAGAGACCCAGTACTTC.

This clonotype was observed a handful of times. The chain recombines TRBV4-3 with TRBJ2-7; D may be TRBD2 (5 bases). The CDR3 spans 15 residues. V gave up 1 base and J gave up 5 bases, with 15 bases separating them. Germline-derived CDR1 and CDR2 are LGHNA and YSLEER. The CDR3 region has the DNA TGCGCCAGCAGCCAAGGGCTTGCGGGTCACGACGAGCAGTACTTC. Translating it yields CASSQGLAGHDEQYF.

Here the CDR3 DNA reads TGTGCCACCAGGGCGGGAGATTACTCCTACAATGAGCAGTTCTTC. Its protein is CATRAGDYSYNEQFF. This chain links TRBV24-1 with TRBJ2-1; TRBD2 matches 7 bases. The CDR3 covers 15 residues. The V gene end was trimmed by 7 bases and the J gene end by 0 bases; junction bases not matched to a gene: 5. Germline CDR1 reads KGHDR; CDR2 reads SFDVKD.

Points on this clonotype: A junction boundary mismatches the germline segment, possibly from a read error. This chain links TRBV4-1 with TRBJ1-6; D is possibly TRBD1 (5 bases). The germline CDR1 and CDR2 sequences are MGHRA and YSYEKL. There are 15 residues in the CDR3. The CDR3 DNA follows: TGCGCCAACAGCCACACGGGACGGACGAATTCACCCCTCCACTTT. As protein: CANSHTGRTNSPLHF.

Only a few counts were recorded for this clonotype. This sequence joins TRBV28 and TRBJ2-7; TRBD1 or TRBD2 may be the D gene (7 bases each). The V end was cut by 8 bases, the J end by 5 bases, with 16 bases between. This CDR3 is built from 13 residues. Looked up from germline, CDR1 is MDHEN and CDR2 is SYDVKM. CDR3 loop: CASLSGGANEQYF. The CDR3 DNA is TGTGCCAGCTTATCAGGGGGGGCGAACGAGCAGTACTTC. The entire variable domain, with the rest obtained from reference TRBV28 and TRBJ2-7, is as follows: DVKVTQSSRYLVKRTGEKVFLECVQDMDHENMFWYRQDPGLGLRLIYFSYDVKMKEKGDIPEGYSVSREKKERFSLILESASTNQTSMYLCASLSGGANEQYFGPGTRLTVT.